This TCR beta chain was captured by sequencing in a study of shared clonotypes between healthy human individuals (dated by TCRdb to about 2020). Background on the whole study: The cohort comprised a couple of women and three men aged 18 to 49 years. For each donor, CD4 naive and CD4 memory were each run on three plates, CD8 naive on two plates, and CD8 memory on one plate. Blood TCR repertoires of about 5 healthy adults were deeply sequenced to estimate repertoire size and the extent of clonotype sharing between individuals. To increase sequencing depth and limit assay-specific biases, different laboratories used diverse techniques to prepare libraries and sequence TCR repertoires. Per donor, leukapheresis produced somewhere between about 0.8 and 9.5 billion PBMCs.

Taken from cysteine to phenylalanine, the CDR3 has 16 residues. This entry keeps only the CDR3 DNA: 48 bases, framed from base 1. V is clipped by 0 bases and J by 6 bases, and the sequence between their germline boundaries is 16 bases long. CDR1 and CDR2 are read off the germline V gene as SGHTS and YDEGEE. To note about this clone: The target of this receptor is not known. No much larger clonotype is one base removed from it; base qualities were not supplied.

CD8 naive samples consisted of CD45RO-negative cells that were positively selected for CCR7, yielding a CD45RA+CCR7+ population without TemRA cells. The donors were healthy, HIV-negative adults with no recently reported acute infections or vaccinations. Every donor was a Caucasian adult residing in Nashville, Tennessee, USA. Blood was collected by leukapheresis, and PBMCs were isolated by Ficoll-Histopaque density gradient centrifugation and then cryopreserved in liquid nitrogen vapor phase. Analytical flow cytometry was used to check the purity and quantity of every magnetically sorted T cell population. Genomic DNA was isolated from each sorted fraction and quantified by UV absorbance on a Nanodrop 2000c. Using the deep immunoSEQ assay, multiplex PCR amplified TCR CDR3 regions from genomic DNA. Genomic DNA extracted from each cell subset was distributed evenly over all wells of several immunoSEQ 96-well plates, and each plate served as one replicate. For sorted subsets, approximately 210 ng of genomic DNA, equivalent to 25,000 to 35,000 T cell genomes, went into each replicate PCR. The purified libraries were quantified using a Qubit 3.0 fluorometer, sized with a Bioanalyzer 2100, and then quantified again using the KAPA Library Quantification kit. A separate single-read 150-cycle Illumina NextSeq 550 flow cell was used to sequence each immunoSEQ 96-well plate. The study's processing was this. Because the immunoSEQ output held only junctional sequences and lacked quality scores, the filtering could not match the filtering applied to full-length reads. Sequences were annotated with PyIR, a Python wrapper for IgBLAST v1.9, using IMGT germline references to assign V/J genes and CDR3. Reads were removed for weak V/J assignments (E-value above 1e-6), missing CDR3, stop codons, out-of-frame junctions, or ambiguous translated residues. V3J clonotypes were defined as sequences sharing the same inferred V gene, J gene, and CDR3 amino acid sequence. Percentage overlap between repertoires was calculated by dividing the number of shared unique clonotypes by the size of the smaller repertoire. RTK rarefaction, the Chao1 estimator, and Recon v2.1 estimates of unobserved clonotypes were used to assess repertoire richness. For all TCRbeta clonotypes obtained by the gDNA method from a few donors, generation probabilities were computed with OLGA. In TCRdb, the immuneACCESS table is reduced to in-frame sequences with V and J assigned. These tables do not hold every clone; where another copy was compared, an unresolved V gene accounts for under half, and the others remain unexplained. V, J and clone size derive from that table, while D and trimming were established from the DNA sequence. The sample table records millions of clones; about 93% of these occur just once. The top ten hold under 2% of the sample.

The study at large found these results: Pairwise subsampling indicated that sequencing depth was expected to affect the degree of clonotype sharing among donors. About 5% of naive CD4, 3.5% of naive CD8, 2.3% of memory CD4, and roughly 0.4% of memory CD8 clonotypes were shared across several donors. Because the study included a small number of donors, the genetic and exposure-history diversity represented was limited. Rarefaction of sorted-subset datasets indicated incomplete sequencing despite the large sequencing depth. Estimated clonotype richness was generally larger for naive than for memory subsets. Sampling was restricted to blood, and TCR repertoires in tissues likely differ from the TCR repertoires found in blood. Clonotypes shared by all four sorted-subset donors showed higher generation probabilities than non-shared clonotypes.

Material for sequencing was naive CD8+ T cells from PBMCs. This sample's cell subset or site label indicates: CD45RA+CCR7+. The rearrangement joined TRBV5-8 to TRBJ2-4; a tentative D call is TRBD2 (6 bases match). The source is a man between 18 and 29 years old in good health. Some clones in this sample may be carry-over from other donors' samples. The DNA reads TGTGCCAGCAGCTTGGCCAGTGGGACTGGGCGAAACATTCAGTACTTC. Its protein reads: CASSLASGTGRNIQYF.